This T cell receptor (beta chain) emerged from a study of blood T cell repertoires in COVID-19. Turning to the study itself: Sample material is recorded as cDNA or gDNA derived from T cells, B-cell-depleted T cells, or PBMCs.

The CDR3 is made up of 13 amino acids. With 5 bases removed from V and 1 base from J, the gap between germline ends came to 8 bases. Germline loops: CDR1 SGHTA, CDR2 FQGNSA. TCRdb's table, derived via immunoSEQ multiplex PCR, lists solely in-frame clones and lacks some. Here the sample spans around 140,000 clones, 88% being singletons. The receptor comes from a man in his 70s with active COVID-19. V usage is TRBV7-2 and J usage is TRBJ1-2, with D perhaps TRBD1 (5 bases). Sequencing input: peripheral blood. CDR3 bases: TGTGCCAGCAGCGCGCAGGGTAACTATGGCTACACCTTC. As protein: CASSAQGNYGYTF.